The 17 T cell receptor beta chains below were found in one sample sequenced in a study of shared clonotypes between healthy human individuals. The naive CD8 fraction comprised CD45RO-negative cells positively selected for CCR7 and excluded terminally differentiated effector memory CD45RA+ cells. Sequenced by immunoSEQ multiplex PCR; TCRdb stores in-frame clones only, minus some. The data show hundreds of thousands of clones, 80% to 95% seen once. Sample: naive CD8+ T cells sorted from blood. The receptors were sampled from a man aged 30-40 years in good health.

The rearrangement uses TRBV7-2 and TRBJ2-7; a weak D match, TRBD2 (5 bases). The CDR3 is 15 amino acids. V was clipped by 8 bases and J by 5 bases, with 22 bases between them. CDR1 SGHTA and CDR2 FQGNSA come from the germline V gene. The CDR3 DNA sequence: TGTGCCAGCGCGGCCCCCTACTGGCGGGCTGACGAGCAGTACTTC. It translates to CASAAPYWRADEQYF. The full variable domain, with the rest looked up from reference TRBV7-2 and TRBJ2-7, is GAGVSQSPSNKVTEKGKDVELRCDPISGHTALYWYRQSLGQGLEFLIYFQGNSAPDKSGLPSDRFSAERTGGSVSTLTIQRTQQEDSAVYLCASAAPYWRADEQYFGPGTRLTVT.

This clone was detected only a few times. V is TRBV19 and J is TRBJ1-2; D is uncertain. This CDR3 is 13 amino acids long. V was trimmed by 4 bases and J by 0 bases, leaving 6 bases between them. Germline V gene lookup returns CDR1 LNHDA and CDR2 SQIVND (reference sequence). The CDR3 loop is CASSTGANYGYTF. For the CDR3, the DNA is TGTGCCAGTAGTACAGGAGCTAACTATGGCTACACCTTC.

This clone has a handful of counts. This chain connects TRBV7-9 to TRBJ1-5; D gene ambiguous. The CDR3 length is 14 residues. Germline CDR1 SEHNR, CDR2 FQNEAQ (reference sequence). V lost 2 bases to trimming and J lost 3 bases, with 8 bases between them. CDR3: CASSLPGLNQPQHF. For the CDR3, the DNA is TGTGCCAGCAGCTTACCGGGTCTCAATCAGCCCCAGCATTTT.

The chain has TRBV19 and TRBJ1-5; D is perhaps TRBD1 (5 bases). CDR1 and CDR2 from the germline V gene are LNHDA and SQIVND (reference sequence). The CDR3 length is 17 residues. V was clipped by 5 bases and J by 0 bases, with 17 bases between them. The DNA of the CDR3 is TGTGCCAGTAGTGCCAATCCGACAGATTATAGCAATCAGCCCCAGCATTTT. Translated, it gives CASSANPTDYSNQPQHF.

V and J are TRBV6-5 and TRBJ2-3; unclear D gene. This CDR3 is built from 15 residues. Germline CDR1 reads MNHEY; CDR2 reads SVGAGI. V lost 6 bases, J lost 3 bases, and 16 bases lay in between. The CDR3 sequence is CASSLRFGLTDTQYF. CDR3 in DNA: TGTGCCAGCAGCCTACGTTTTGGGTTGACAGATACGCAGTATTTT.

This clone was seen more than once but under ten times. The chain carries TRBV7-9 and TRBJ2-2, with D perhaps matching TRBD2 (6 bases). This CDR3 contains 15 residues. CDR1 is SEHNR and CDR2 is FQNEAQ in the germline V gene (reference sequence). The ends were cut back, 4 bases at V and 4 bases at J, with 13 bases in the middle. This CDR3 is CASSSTGGGTGELFF. The CDR3 DNA is TGTGCCAGCAGCTCCACCGGGGGAGGCACCGGGGAGCTGTTTTTT.

The chain links TRBV27 to TRBJ2-1; 8 bases line up with TRBD2. This CDR3 has 14 amino acids. J was trimmed by 3 bases and V by 6 bases; bases with no gene match: 4. Germline lookup yields CDR1 MNHEY and CDR2 SMNVEV (reference sequence). DNA of the CDR3: TGTGCCAGCAGGGCGGGAGGCGGCTACAATGAGCAGTTCTTC. This sequence encodes CASRAGGGYNEQFF.

The sample holds one count of this clone. V usage is TRBV9 and J usage is TRBJ2-1; the D gene is possibly TRBD2 (5 bases). Trimming removed 0 bases from V and 5 bases from J, with 15 bases in between. CDR1 and CDR2 (germline): SGDLS, YYNGEE. The CDR3 contains 16 residues. CDR3: CASSVGTSFSDNEQFF. The DNA of the CDR3 is TGTGCCAGCAGCGTAGGAACTAGTTTTTCTGACAATGAGCAGTTCTTC.

The V call is TRBV5-6, the J call TRBJ2-7; perhaps TRBD1 as D (6 bases). V dropped 0 bases and J dropped 1 base, with 14 bases sitting between them. Germline V gives CDR1 SGHDT, CDR2 YYEEEE. This CDR3 region has 16 residues. In DNA, the CDR3 is TGTGCCAGCAGCTTGGGTTCGGAGGACAGATCCTACGAGCAGTACTTC. Amino acid sequence: CASSLGSEDRSYEQYF.

The chain combines TRBV7-6 with TRBJ2-5; TRBD2 agrees at 15 bases. The germline gives CDR1 SGHVS, CDR2 FNYEAQ. V was pared by 7 bases and J by 5 bases, with 8 bases of the junction left unmatched. The CDR3 consists of 16 residues. The CDR3 DNA reads TGTGCCAGCACCCCGGGACTAGCGGGAGGAGGCGAGACCCAGTACTTC. Its protein product is CASTPGLAGGGETQYF.

The V gene is TRBV28, the J gene TRBJ2-3, with D maybe TRBD2 (6 bases). CDR3 length: 11 amino acids. The ends were cut back, 9 bases at V and 15 bases at J, with 19 bases in the middle. The germline gives CDR1 MDHEN, CDR2 SYDVKM. CDR3 in DNA: TGTGCCAGTCTCCGGGGGTTTAAGCAATATTTT. This gives the protein CASLRGFKQYF.

This chain connects TRBV9 to TRBJ2-6, with 14 bases that match TRBD2. The CDR3 runs 20 residues. Germline loops: CDR1 SGDLS, CDR2 YYNGEE. The ends lost 3 bases at V and 3 bases at J; junction bases unmatched: 11. The CDR3 is CASSAPAGTSGSSGANVLTF. The CDR3 DNA sequence: TGTGCCAGCAGCGCTCCCGCCGGGACTAGCGGGAGTAGTGGGGCCAACGTCCTGACTTTC.

The table lists this clone with a count of one. The chain recombines TRBV9 with TRBJ2-7; TRBD2 might be the D (6 bases). The CDR3 consists of 14 residues. Trimming cost V 0 bases and J 5 bases, with 12 bases left between them. Germline V gene sequence: CDR1 SGDLS, CDR2 YYNGEE. The CDR3 DNA reads TGTGCCAGCAGCGTAGCGGGAGTCTGGGACGAGCAGTACTTC. Protein product: CASSVAGVWDEQYF.

The rearrangement joins TRBV5-4 to TRBJ2-1; no reliable D call. The CDR3 consists of 15 residues. Deletions cut 4 bases from V and 2 bases from J, with 13 bases between. CDR1 and CDR2 from the germline V gene are SGHNT and YYREEE (reference sequence). The CDR3 coding sequence is TGTGCCAGCAGCGCGGACCGGAGACCCTACAATGAGCAGTTCTTC. The encoded protein is CASSADRRPYNEQFF.

This rearrangement joins TRBV28 to TRBJ2-5; possibly TRBD1 for D (5 bases). V lost 1 base and J 1 base, leaving 10 bases between the germline ends. CDR1 is MDHEN and CDR2 is SYDVKM in the germline V gene. The CDR3 runs to 15 residues. The CDR3 DNA sequence: TGTGCCAGCAGTTTATCAGCAGGGATCCAAGAGACCCAGTACTTC. This gives the protein CASSLSAGIQETQYF.

The rearrangement joins TRBV29-1 to TRBJ1-4, with TRBD1 matching 10 bases. This CDR3 has 14 amino acids. With 7 bases clipped from V and 4 bases from J, the junction kept 6 bases outside the gene matches. Germline-derived CDR1 and CDR2 are SQVTM and ANQGSEA. The CDR3 bases are TGCAGCGGGGGCAGGACAGGGGGTAATGAAAAACTGTTTTTT. Amino acid sequence: CSGGRTGGNEKLFF.

The chain has TRBV2 and TRBJ2-1; the match to TRBD2 covers 11 bases. Trimming cost V 6 bases and J 3 bases; bases outside gene matches: 7. Germline V gene data show CDR1 as SNHLY and CDR2 as FYNNEI. This CDR3 spans 16 amino acids. The CDR3 region has the DNA TGTGCCAGCAGGGTTACTAGCGGGAGTCACTACAATGAGCAGTTCTTC. It is translated as CASRVTSGSHYNEQFF.